This T cell receptor beta chain was sequenced in a study of T cells in Graves' hyperthyroidism and ophthalmopathy. General study findings and limits: In validation, the model predicted ophthalmopathy. These predictions came a median about 6 months before onset.

Germline loops: CDR1 SQVTM, CDR2 ANQGSEA. Trimming pared 2 bases from V and 7 bases from J, leaving 8 bases between. This CDR3 has 11 amino acids. The TCR beta CDR3 regions underwent amplification using RNA transcripts as the source. An initial round of RT-PCR targeting the TCR CDR3 relied on the HTBI primer set. Via MiXCR, TCRdb re-called the multiplex PCR reads, giving one row per CDR3 protein. The data contain 500,000 to 650,000 distinct CDR3 sequences, approximately 17% of them singletons. Diagnoses rested on clinical symptoms, serum thyroxine and TRAb, thyroid ultrasound and orbital computed tomography. This clonotype came up a few times. Its cognate antigen is unknown.

The sequence came from a woman aged 18-29 years with Graves' ophthalmopathy. The specimen was blood. This chain uses TRBV29-1 with TRBJ1-2; D might be TRBD1 (5 bases). CDR3 DNA sequence: TGCAGCGTTGAACGGGGGGGTGGCTACACCTTC. Protein sequence: CSVERGGGYTF. The full variable domain, its missing parts supplied by reference TRBV29-1 and TRBJ1-2, is SAVISQKPSRDICQRGTSLTIQCQVDSQVTMMFWYRQQPGQSLTLIATANQGSEATYESGFVIDKFPISRPNLTFSTLTVSNMSPEDSSIYLCSVERGGGYTFGSGTRLTVV.